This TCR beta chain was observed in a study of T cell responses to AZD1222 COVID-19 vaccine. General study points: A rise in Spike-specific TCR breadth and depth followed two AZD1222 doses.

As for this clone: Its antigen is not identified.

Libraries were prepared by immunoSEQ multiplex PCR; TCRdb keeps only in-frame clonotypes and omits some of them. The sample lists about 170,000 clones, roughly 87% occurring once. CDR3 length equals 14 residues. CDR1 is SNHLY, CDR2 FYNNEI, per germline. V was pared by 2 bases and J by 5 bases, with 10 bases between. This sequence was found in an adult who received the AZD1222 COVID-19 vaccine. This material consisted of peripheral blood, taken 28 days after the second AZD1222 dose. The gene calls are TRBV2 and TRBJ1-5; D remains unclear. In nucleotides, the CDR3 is TGTGCCAGCAGTGAATCCGGCTGGGATCAGCCCCAGCATTTT. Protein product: CASSESGWDQPQHF.